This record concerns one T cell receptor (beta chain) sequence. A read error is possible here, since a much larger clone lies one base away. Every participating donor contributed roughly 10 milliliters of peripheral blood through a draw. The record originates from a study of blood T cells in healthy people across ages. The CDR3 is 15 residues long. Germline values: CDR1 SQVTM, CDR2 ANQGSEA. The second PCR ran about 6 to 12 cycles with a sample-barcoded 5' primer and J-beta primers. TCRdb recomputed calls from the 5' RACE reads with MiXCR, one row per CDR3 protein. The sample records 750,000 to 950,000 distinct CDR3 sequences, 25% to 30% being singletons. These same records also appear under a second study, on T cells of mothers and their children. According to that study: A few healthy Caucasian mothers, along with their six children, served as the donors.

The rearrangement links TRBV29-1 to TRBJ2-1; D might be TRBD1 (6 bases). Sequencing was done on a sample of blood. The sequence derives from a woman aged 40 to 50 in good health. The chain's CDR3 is CSIEGEGVGYNEQFF. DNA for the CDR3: TGCAGCATTGAAGGCGAGGGGGTAGGCTACAATGAGCAGTTCTTC.